What follows are 11 T cell receptor beta chains derived from one specimen sequenced in a study of CD8 T cells in ankylosing spondylitis. TCRdb reprocessed the 5' RACE reads with MiXCR, giving one entry per CDR3 protein. The table records some 250,000 distinct CDR3 sequences, around 10% of them present only once. Material for sequencing was blood, either unsorted or a sorted T cell fraction (not recorded which). All receptors derive from a male donor with ankylosing spondylitis or in good health (not recorded which).

V and J are TRBV10-1 and TRBJ2-3, with D hard to call. The CDR3 spans 13 residues. Germline CDR1 WNHNN, CDR2 SYGVQD (reference sequence). The ends were cut back, 7 bases at V and 2 bases at J, with 10 bases in the middle. As DNA, the CDR3 is TGCGCCAGCAACGATGGGGTCACAGATACGCAGTATTTT. It encodes CASNDGVTDTQYF.

This clonotype showed up many times. V gene TRBV7-2 combines with J gene TRBJ2-3, with 9 bases matching TRBD1. This CDR3 comprises 13 residues. V shed 8 bases and J 3 bases; nucleotides not matched to a gene: 3. The germline V gene encodes CDR1 SGHTA and CDR2 FQGNSA. CDR3: CASRQGGTDTQYF. The DNA for the CDR3 is TGTGCCAGCCGACAGGGGGGGACAGATACGCAGTATTTT.

This clonotype was seen ten or more times. This chain uses TRBV12-3 or TRBV12-4 with TRBJ2-1, with D hard to call. The V end was cut by 6 bases, the J end by 9 bases, with 12 bases between. CDR3 length: 12 residues. CDR3 in DNA: TGTGCCAGCAGCATTAGGGATGTTGAGCAGTTCTTC. Translated: CASSIRDVEQFF.

This clonotype was seen ten or more times. The chain couples TRBV5-1 to TRBJ2-7, with no clear D. Deletions cut 0 bases from V and 1 base from J, with 8 bases between. The CDR3 consists of 14 residues. Germline V lookup: CDR1 SGHRS, CDR2 YFSETQ. The DNA for the CDR3 is TGCGCCAGCAGCTTGGATGGCAGGTCCTACGAGCAGTACTTC. Its protein is CASSLDGRSYEQYF.

This clonotype was observed a handful of times. The V and J genes are TRBV28 and TRBJ2-1; 8 bases map to TRBD2. The germline V gene encodes CDR1 MDHEN and CDR2 SYDVKM. Trimming cost V 3 bases and J 5 bases; bases outside gene matches: 12. This CDR3 is 17 amino acids long. The CDR3 region is CASSLVSGTSRNNEQFF. The CDR3 region has the DNA TGTGCCAGCAGTTTGGTTTCTGGGACTAGTCGCAACAATGAGCAGTTCTTC.

This sequence joins TRBV2 and TRBJ2-1; D remains unclear. Germline V CDR1 and CDR2: SNHLY, FYNNEI. The CDR3 runs to 15 residues. With 6 bases removed from V and 2 bases from J, the gap between germline ends came to 14 bases. The CDR3 reads CASRNERSAYNEQFF. The CDR3 DNA follows: TGTGCCAGCAGGAACGAACGTAGTGCCTACAATGAGCAGTTCTTC.

This clonotype was counted at least ten times. The rearrangement uses TRBV6-1 and TRBJ2-7; no clear D gene. Between the trimmed V and J ends, which lost 6 bases and 6 bases, there was a span of 15 bases. Germline CDR1 is MNHNS and CDR2 is SASEGT. The CDR3 loop spans 13 amino acids. CDR3 amino acids: CASRSGPALEQYF. The DNA for the CDR3 is TGTGCCAGCAGGTCGGGCCCTGCCCTCGAGCAGTACTTC.

This clonotype was counted many times. The chain recombines TRBV10-3 with TRBJ2-3; 7 nucleotides match TRBD1. The junction had 7 bases not matched to a gene; V was cut back by 10 bases and J by 6 bases. This CDR3 has 12 amino acids. CDR1 and CDR2 from the germline V gene are ENHRY and SYGVKD. CDR3 in DNA: TGTGCCACAAGACAGGGTAGGGATACGCAGTATTTT. The encoded protein is CATRQGRDTQYF.

This clonotype has more than one count but fewer than ten. The gene calls are TRBV3-1 and TRBJ1-2, with 7 bases lining up with TRBD1. V lost 4 bases and J lost 5; bases outside the gene matches: 13. Germline CDR1 reads LGHDT; CDR2 reads YNNKEL (reference sequence). This CDR3 spans 16 amino acids. The CDR3 nucleotides read TGTGCCAGCAGCCCATTCGGACAGGTTCATGATTATGGCTACACCTTC. It translates to CASSPFGQVHDYGYTF.

This clonotype showed up many times. CDR3 in amino acids: CASSTQRGGETQYF. The DNA for the CDR3 is TGTGCCAGCAGCACACAGCGGGGGGGGGAGACCCAGTACTTC. The J gene is TRBJ2-5, the V gene TRBV7-2; 10 bases line up with TRBD2. V was clipped by 5 bases and J by 5 bases; unmatched bases: 5. Germline CDR1 reads SGHTA; CDR2 reads FQGNSA. The CDR3 is 14 amino acids.

This clonotype was seen ten or more times. DNA for the CDR3: TGCAGCGTGGATTGGGTTAGTGGAGCTTTCTTT. Amino acids: CSVDWVSGAFF. This chain joins TRBV29-1 and TRBJ1-1; D gene unclear. In germline, CDR1 is SQVTM, CDR2 ANQGSEA. CDR3 length: 11 residues. V lost 6 bases and J 10 bases, leaving 15 bases between the germline ends.